This record covers a single TCR beta chain. Repertoires were generated with immunoSEQ multiplex PCR, while TCRdb's copy carries only in-frame clones and drops some. The sample comprises around 330,000 clones, around nine tenths of which are singletons, and over 4% rests with the top ten. Study members were between roughly 18 and 90 years old and lived in some 22 US regions. Grouping used clinical history reported by participants in a survey and questionnaire. This CDR3 contains 15 residues. Germline lookup yields CDR1 KGHSH and CDR2 LQKENI. Trimming took 0 bases from V and 9 from J; bases not matched to a gene: 6. This specimen comes from a study of blood T cell repertoires in COVID-19. Study overall: Material from acute and convalescent COVID-19 was sourced from the United States, Italy and Spain.

The V and J genes are TRBV18 and TRBJ2-1; 9 bases fit TRBD2. This TCR came from a man aged 55-75 years who had recovered from COVID-19. The material sequenced was PBMCs or T cells enriched from blood (not recorded which). CDR3 coding DNA: TGTGCCAGCTCACCACCAGGCGGGAGGGACGGTGAGCAGTTCTTC. Amino acid sequence: CASSPPGGRDGEQFF.